This TCR beta chain was sequenced for a study of T cell changes during pregnancy in multiple sclerosis. Sequencing used immunoSEQ multiplex PCR; TCRdb keeps in-frame clones, though not all of them. Among about 59,000 clones listed, just over 90% were seen once. The J segment lost 3 bases and the V segment lost 4 bases, leaving 9 bases of the junction unmatched. Germline-derived CDR1 and CDR2 are GTSNPN and SVGIG (reference sequence). The CDR3 extends over 15 amino acids. This receptor was taken from a female donor with multiple sclerosis, enrolled in a pregnancy study. This rearrangement joins TRBV30 to TRBJ2-3, with 8 bases identical to TRBD2. Sequencing used CD4+ T cells from peripheral blood mononuclear cells, obtained before pregnancy. In DNA, the CDR3 is TGTGCCTGGACCGGGACTAGGGAGGGGACAGATACGCAGTATTTT. Its translation is CAWTGTREGTDTQYF.